The following is a T cell receptor beta chain sequence with its context. Its antigen remains undetermined. No qualities accompany the bases; no much larger clone lies one base away. Other DNA sequences of this sample code for an identical CDR3. CDR1 SGHNT and CDR2 YENEEA are derived from the germline V gene. Reading from cysteine to phenylalanine, the CDR3 counts 13 amino acids. Only the CDR3 DNA stays, 39 bases, in frame from base 1. V is shortened by 3 bases, J by 5 bases, and the region joining them spans 7 bases. The entry originates in a study of blood T cell repertoires in COVID-19 (dated by TCRdb to 2020 to 2021). Regarding the research as a whole: Samples covering the acute and convalescent phases of COVID-19 were provided by collaborators in the United States, Italy and Spain. A freely available public database, intended as a resource for researchers studying the immune response to SARS-CoV-2, is where the repertoires were released. Subjects who had been exposed to COVID-19, were actively infected with it, or had recovered from it provided the deeply sampled blood TCRbeta repertoires that made up the dataset. Samples were obtained from the ongoing ImmuneRACE study (first 160 participants) and from about 1,300 subjects provided by 6 global collaborators. A de-identified subject ID, COVID-19 status, age in years and sex were almost always included in the sample metadata. The material from the prospective study consisted of cDNA or gDNA derived from T cells, B-cell-depleted T cells, or PBMCs. Where available, HLA class I and class II types were taken from metadata supplied by the sample provider and were not determined by assay-based typing. Summary of the overall study and its limitations: The amount of clinical and demographic metadata varied by source and participant and was provided uncurated.

Whole blood was collected in K2EDTA tubes by collaborating institutions according to the institutions' own protocols. For TCRbeta analysis, collaborators shipped samples as frozen whole blood, isolated PBMCs, or DNA extracted from either of those sample types. The immunoSEQ Assay, a bias-controlled multiplex PCR, was used to amplify TCRbeta CDR3 regions from genomic DNA. Per the original workflow: Within the assay, amplification of reference gene primers was used to estimate how many nucleated cells each sample contained. To quantify the absolute abundance of each unique TCRbeta CDR3 rearrangement, sequence reads were collapsed and filtered. Productive Simpson clonality was computed per sample as the square root of Simpson's diversity index over productive rearrangements. TCRdb retrieved this table from immuneACCESS and kept in-frame rearrangements only. Not all clones are present; in checked studies, unresolved V genes account for under half, and no reason is known for the remainder. The DNA gave D and trimming, while V, J and clone size come from that table. Counted in this sample were under 350,000 clones; 89% of them appeared once. The top ten clonotypes cover 2% to 2.5% of the sample.

The rearrangement joined TRBV11-3 to TRBJ2-2; the best D guess is TRBD1, with 5 bases matching. The receptor was derived from a man aged 45-65 years with acute or convalescent COVID-19. Sequenced: peripheral blood. The bases read TGTGCCAGCAGCTTCCAGGGAACCGGGGAGCTGTTTTTT. This sequence encodes CASSFQGTGELFF.